This entry concerns a single T cell receptor beta chain. The antigen remains unidentified. V lost 6 bases and J lost 8; bases outside the gene matches: 14. Looked up from germline, CDR1 is SGHRS and CDR2 is YFSETQ. The CDR3 runs to 15 residues. While the first cohort had 650 to 850 subjects, the donors belonged to the separate validation cohort of 100 to 150 subjects. The protocol was immunoSEQ multiplex PCR, while the TCRdb copy is restricted to in-frame clones and leaves out a portion. This repertoire shows 220,000 or so clones, about nine tenths found once; its top ten account for roughly 2%. The data originate from a study of cytomegalovirus exposure and HLA in healthy donors. Findings of the study overall: Generally TCR sequences proved uncommon, though certain public TCRs appeared in numerous donors. Published work reported that the classifier diagnosed cytomegalovirus status with high specificity and sensitivity.

The chain employs TRBV5-1 and TRBJ2-1, with 7 bases aligning to TRBD2. The TCR was taken from a woman aged 18-35 years in good health and CMV-seropositive. The sample comprised PBMCs. The chain's CDR3 is CASTPHAGVKYEQFF. CDR3 nucleotides: TGCGCCAGCACCCCGCACGCGGGAGTTAAATATGAGCAGTTCTTC.